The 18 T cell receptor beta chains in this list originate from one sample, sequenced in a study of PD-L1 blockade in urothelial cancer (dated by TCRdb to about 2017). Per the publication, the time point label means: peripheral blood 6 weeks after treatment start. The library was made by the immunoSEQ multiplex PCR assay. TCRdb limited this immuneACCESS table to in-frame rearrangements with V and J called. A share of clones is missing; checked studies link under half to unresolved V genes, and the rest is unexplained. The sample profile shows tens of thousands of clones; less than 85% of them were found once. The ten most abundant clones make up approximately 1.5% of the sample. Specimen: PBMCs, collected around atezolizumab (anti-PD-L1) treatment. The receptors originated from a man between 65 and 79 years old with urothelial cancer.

The DNA for the CDR3 is TGTGCCAGCAGCCAAGTTGCTAGCGCCCACAATGAGCAGTTCTTC. As protein: CASSQVASAHNEQFF. The rearrangement links TRBV4-2 to TRBJ2-1; perhaps TRBD2 as D (6 bases). CDR1 is LGHNA, CDR2 YNFKEQ, per germline. V was pared by 1 base and J by 5 bases, with 12 bases between. The CDR3 runs to 15 residues.

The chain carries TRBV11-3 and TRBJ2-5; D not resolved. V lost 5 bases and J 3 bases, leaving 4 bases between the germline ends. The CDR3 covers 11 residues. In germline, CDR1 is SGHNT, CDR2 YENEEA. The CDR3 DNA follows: TGTGCCAGCAGCCTAAAAGAGACCCAGTACTTC. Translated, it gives CASSLKETQYF.

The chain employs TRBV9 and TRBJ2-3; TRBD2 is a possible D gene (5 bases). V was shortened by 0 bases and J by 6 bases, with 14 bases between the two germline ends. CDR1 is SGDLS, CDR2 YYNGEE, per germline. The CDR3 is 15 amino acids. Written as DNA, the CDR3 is TGTGCCAGCAGCGTAGGAGGACTCCTAGGGGATACGCAGTATTTT. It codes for CASSVGGLLGDTQYF.

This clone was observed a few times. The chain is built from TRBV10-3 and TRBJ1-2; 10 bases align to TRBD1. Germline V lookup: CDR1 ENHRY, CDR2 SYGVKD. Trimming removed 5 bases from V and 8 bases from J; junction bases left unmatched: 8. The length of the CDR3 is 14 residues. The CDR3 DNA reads TGTGCCATCAGTCCCCCGGGACAGGGGAAAGGCTACACCTTC. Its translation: CAISPPGQGKGYTF.

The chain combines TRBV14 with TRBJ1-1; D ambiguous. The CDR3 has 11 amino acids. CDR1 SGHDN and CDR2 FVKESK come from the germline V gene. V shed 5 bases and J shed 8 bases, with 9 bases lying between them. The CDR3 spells CASSSGGEAFF. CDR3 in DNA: TGTGCCAGCAGCTCAGGTGGGGAAGCTTTCTTT.

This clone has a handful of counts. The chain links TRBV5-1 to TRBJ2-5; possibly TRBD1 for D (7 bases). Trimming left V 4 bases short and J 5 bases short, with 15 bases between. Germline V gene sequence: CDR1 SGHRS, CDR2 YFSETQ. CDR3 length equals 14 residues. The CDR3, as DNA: TGCGCCAGCAGCCTAACCCAGGGGGGCGAGACCCAGTACTTC. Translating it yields CASSLTQGGETQYF.

The DNA for the CDR3 is TGCGCCAGCAGCTCCCGACTAGCGGGAAACACCGGGGAGCTGTTTTTT. Protein: CASSSRLAGNTGELFF. The chain carries TRBV5-1 and TRBJ2-2, with 11 bases lining up with TRBD2. Per the germline V gene, CDR1 is SGHRS and CDR2 is YFSETQ. The V and J ends lost 3 bases and 2 bases, in that order; junction bases with no gene match: 3. This CDR3 contains 16 residues. Looking up the rest from reference TRBV5-1 and TRBJ2-2 gives the full variable domain: KAGVTQTPRYLIKTRGQQVTLSCSPISGHRSVSWYQQTPGQGLQFLFEYFSETQRNKGNFPGRFSGRQFSNSRSEMNVSTLELGDSALYLCASSSRLAGNTGELFFGEGSRLTVL.

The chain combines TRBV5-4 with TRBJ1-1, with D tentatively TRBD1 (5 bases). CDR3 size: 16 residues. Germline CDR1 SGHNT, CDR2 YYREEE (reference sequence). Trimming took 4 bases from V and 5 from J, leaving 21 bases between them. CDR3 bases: TGTGCCAGCAGCCCGGGGGGTGCGGGACTGTTGACTGAAGCTTTCTTT. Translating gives CASSPGGAGLLTEAFF.

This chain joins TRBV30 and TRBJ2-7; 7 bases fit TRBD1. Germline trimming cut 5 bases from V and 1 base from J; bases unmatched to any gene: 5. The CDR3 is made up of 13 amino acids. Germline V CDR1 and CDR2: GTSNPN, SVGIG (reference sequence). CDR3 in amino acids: CAWQRTGSYEQYF. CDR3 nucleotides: TGTGCCTGGCAAAGGACAGGATCCTACGAGCAGTACTTC.

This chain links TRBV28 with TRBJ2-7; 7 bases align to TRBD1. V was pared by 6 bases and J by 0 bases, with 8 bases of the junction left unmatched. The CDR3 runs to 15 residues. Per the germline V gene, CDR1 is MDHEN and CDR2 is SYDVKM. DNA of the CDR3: TGTGCCAGCAGCCCAGACAGGGAACTCTCCTACGAGCAGTACTTC. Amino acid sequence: CASSPDRELSYEQYF.

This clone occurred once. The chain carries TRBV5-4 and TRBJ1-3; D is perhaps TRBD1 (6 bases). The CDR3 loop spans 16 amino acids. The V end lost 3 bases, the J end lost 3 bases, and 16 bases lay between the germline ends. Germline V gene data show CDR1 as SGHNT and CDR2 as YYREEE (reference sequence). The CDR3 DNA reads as TGTGCCAGCAGCTACGGGACACCCGGAAGTGGAAACACCATATATTTT. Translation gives CASSYGTPGSGNTIYF.

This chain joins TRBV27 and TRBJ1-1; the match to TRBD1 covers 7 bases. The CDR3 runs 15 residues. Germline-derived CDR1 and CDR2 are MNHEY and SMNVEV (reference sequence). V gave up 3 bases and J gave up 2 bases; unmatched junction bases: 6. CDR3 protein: CASSFVGQRNTEAFF. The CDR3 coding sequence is TGTGCCAGCAGTTTTGTGGGACAGAGAAACACTGAAGCTTTCTTT.

This CDR3 is CASSFRENNGGLAGGPSLEQFF. DNA of the CDR3: TGTGCCAGCAGTTTTCGGGAGAACAATGGGGGACTAGCGGGAGGGCCCTCCTTGGAGCAGTTCTTC. The chain employs TRBV27 and TRBJ2-1; 16 bases map to TRBD2. The CDR3 covers 22 residues. After removal of 3 bases from V and 10 bases from J, the junction contained 24 bases not matched to a gene. Germline V gene data show CDR1 as MNHEY and CDR2 as SMNVEV (reference sequence).

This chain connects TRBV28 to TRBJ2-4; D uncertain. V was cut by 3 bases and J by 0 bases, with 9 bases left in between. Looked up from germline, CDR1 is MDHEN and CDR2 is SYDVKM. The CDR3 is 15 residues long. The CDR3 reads CASSLRTLAKNIQYF. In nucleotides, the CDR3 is TGTGCCAGCAGTTTGAGAACTCTAGCCAAAAACATTCAGTACTTC.

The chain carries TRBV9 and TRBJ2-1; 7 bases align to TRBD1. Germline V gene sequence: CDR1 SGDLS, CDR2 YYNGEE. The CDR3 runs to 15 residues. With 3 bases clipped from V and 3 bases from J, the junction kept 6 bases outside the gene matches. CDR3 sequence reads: CASSEGQPSYNEQFF. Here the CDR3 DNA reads TGTGCCAGCAGCGAGGGACAGCCTAGCTACAATGAGCAGTTCTTC.

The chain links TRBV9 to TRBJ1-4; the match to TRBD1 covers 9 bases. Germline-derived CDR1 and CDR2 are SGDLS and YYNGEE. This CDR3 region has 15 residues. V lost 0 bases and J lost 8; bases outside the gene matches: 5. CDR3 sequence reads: CASSVGGTGTEKLFF. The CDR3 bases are TGTGCCAGCAGCGTAGGGGGGACAGGGACCGAAAAACTGTTTTTT.

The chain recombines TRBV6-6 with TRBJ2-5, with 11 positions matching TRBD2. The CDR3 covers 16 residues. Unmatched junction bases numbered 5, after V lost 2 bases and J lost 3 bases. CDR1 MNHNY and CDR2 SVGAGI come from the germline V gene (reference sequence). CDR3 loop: CASSYTTSGEEETQYF. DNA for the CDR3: TGTGCCAGCAGTTACACGACTAGCGGGGAGGAAGAGACCCAGTACTTC.

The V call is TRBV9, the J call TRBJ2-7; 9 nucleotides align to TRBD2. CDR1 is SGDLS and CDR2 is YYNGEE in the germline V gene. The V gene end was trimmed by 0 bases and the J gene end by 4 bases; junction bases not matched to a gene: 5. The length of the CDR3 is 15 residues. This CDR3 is CASSVGGREGYEQYF. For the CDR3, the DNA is TGTGCCAGCAGCGTAGGGGGGCGGGAGGGTTACGAGCAGTACTTC.